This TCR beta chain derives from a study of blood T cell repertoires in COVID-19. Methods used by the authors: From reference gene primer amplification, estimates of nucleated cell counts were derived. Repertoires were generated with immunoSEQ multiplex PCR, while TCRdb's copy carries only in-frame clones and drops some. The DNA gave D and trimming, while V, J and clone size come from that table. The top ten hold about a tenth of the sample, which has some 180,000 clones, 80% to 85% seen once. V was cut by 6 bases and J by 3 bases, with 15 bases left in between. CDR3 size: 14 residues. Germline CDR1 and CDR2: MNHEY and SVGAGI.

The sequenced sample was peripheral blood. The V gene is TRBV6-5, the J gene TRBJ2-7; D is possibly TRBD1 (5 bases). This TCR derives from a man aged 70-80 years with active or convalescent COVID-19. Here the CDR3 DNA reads TGTGCCAGCAGGCCCAATGGGGCAGGCTACGAGCAGTACTTC. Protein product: CASRPNGAGYEQYF.